Listed below are T cell receptor beta chains from one sample, sequenced in a study of breast tumors, draining lymph nodes, adjacent tissues. TCRdb ran MiXCR on the multiplex PCR reads and lists one entry per CDR3 protein. The data show about 180,000 distinct CDR3 sequences, 30% to 35% seen once. The sequencing input was axillary lymph node tissue. These receptors were collected from a female donor with breast cancer. Some clones in this sample may be carry-over from other donors' samples. The CDR3 runs from the conserved cysteine through the conserved F or W. Fields, in order: CDR3 length, J gene, clone size, V gene, D gene, CDR3 DNA, CDR3 protein. D genes are given only for firm matches. Not every row has a clone size; where given, it reads once, few, many or a size class.

len: 19; j_gene: TRBJ2-6; abundance: many; v_gene: TRBV7-2; d_gene: NA; CDR3nt: TGTGCCAGCCCGGTTGGGGCAGGGGGGTTAATAGCTGGGGCCAACGTCCTGACTTTC; CDR3aa: CASPVGAGGLIAGANVLTF
len: 16; j_gene: TRBJ1-5; abundance: many; v_gene: TRBV20-1; d_gene: NA; CDR3nt: TGCAGTGCTAGGGCCATAGGGGGTACGGGCAATCAGCCCCAGCATTTT; CDR3aa: CSARAIGGTGNQPQHF
len: 16; j_gene: TRBJ2-3; abundance: NA; v_gene: TRBV6-5; d_gene: TRBD1; CDR3nt: TGTGCCAGCAGTTCCCCGGGACAGGGAAACACAGATACGCAGTATTTT; CDR3aa: CASSSPGQGNTDTQYF
len: 14; j_gene: TRBJ1-3; abundance: once; v_gene: TRBV10-1; d_gene: NA; CDR3nt: TGCGCCAGCAGTGATCCTCTTAGGGGAAACACCATATATTTT; CDR3aa: CASSDPLRGNTIYF
len: 16; j_gene: TRBJ2-2; abundance: many; v_gene: TRBV30; d_gene: NA; CDR3nt: TGTGCCTGGAGTTCCCAGGGGCGACCGGACACCGGGGAGCTGTTTTTT; CDR3aa: CAWSSQGRPDTGELFF
len: 15; j_gene: TRBJ2-3; abundance: NA; v_gene: TRBV6-1; d_gene: TRBD1; CDR3nt: TGTGCCAGCAGCACGGGACAGGGGAGAACAGATACGCAGTATTTT; CDR3aa: CASSTGQGRTDTQYF
len: 16; j_gene: TRBJ1-5; abundance: many; v_gene: TRBV10-1; d_gene: TRBD1; CDR3nt: TGCGCCAGCAGCATGGACAGGGGGCTCGGCAATCAGCCCCAGCATTTT; CDR3aa: CASSMDRGLGNQPQHF
len: 14; j_gene: TRBJ1-3; abundance: many; v_gene: TRBV6-5; d_gene: TRBD1; CDR3nt: TGTGCCAGCAGTGGGACAGTATCTGGAAACACCATATATTTT; CDR3aa: CASSGTVSGNTIYF
len: 16; j_gene: TRBJ2-7; abundance: few; v_gene: TRBV7-6; d_gene: TRBD1; CDR3nt: TGTGCCAGCAGCTCGAGACGGGGGACAGGGGTTCACGAGCAGTACTTC; CDR3aa: CASSSRRGTGVHEQYF
len: 15; j_gene: TRBJ1-5; abundance: many; v_gene: TRBV5-5; d_gene: NA; CDR3nt: TGTGCCAGCAGCTCGGTTGGGGTGAGCAATCAGCCCCAGCATTTT; CDR3aa: CASSSVGVSNQPQHF
len: 16; j_gene: TRBJ2-3; abundance: NA; v_gene: TRBV20-1; d_gene: NA; CDR3nt: TGCAGTGCTGTACGGTACGGGGACAAAGACACAGGTGCGCAGTATTTT; CDR3aa: CSAVRYGDKDTGAQYF
len: 16; j_gene: TRBJ2-7; abundance: many; v_gene: TRBV3-1; d_gene: TRBD2; CDR3nt: TGTGCCAGCAGCCAAGATTTCGGGCTAGCGGGGGGCGAGCAGTACTTC; CDR3aa: CASSQDFGLAGGEQYF
len: 11; j_gene: TRBJ1-5; abundance: NA; v_gene: TRBV6-5; d_gene: NA; CDR3nt: TGTGCCAGCAGCAACTACGGGACAAAGCATTTT; CDR3aa: CASSNYGTKHF
len: 15; j_gene: TRBJ2-5; abundance: NA; v_gene: TRBV7-9; d_gene: NA; CDR3nt: TGTGCCAGCAGCTTAGGTAGCCTAGGTGATCAGCCCCAGTACTTC; CDR3aa: CASSLGSLGDQPQYF
len: 17; j_gene: TRBJ2-6; abundance: many; v_gene: TRBV12-3/TRBV12-4; d_gene: TRBD1; CDR3nt: TGTGCCAGCAGACGGACAGGGGCCCCCTCTGGGGCCAACGTCCTGACTTTC; CDR3aa: CASRRTGAPSGANVLTF
len: 14; j_gene: TRBJ2-5; abundance: many; v_gene: TRBV7-8; d_gene: NA; CDR3nt: TGTGCCAGCAGCTTTGTGGGGGGCGGCGAGACCCAGTACTTC; CDR3aa: CASSFVGGGETQYF
len: 15; j_gene: TRBJ1-5; abundance: once; v_gene: TRBV7-4; d_gene: NA; CDR3nt: TGTGCCAGCGGCTTAGTCCGACAGCCCAATCAGCCCCGGCATTTT; CDR3aa: CASGLVRQPNQPRHF
len: 17; j_gene: TRBJ2-2; abundance: NA; v_gene: TRBV24-1; d_gene: NA; CDR3nt: TGTGCCACCAGTGATCCGAGACAGGGAGGGAACACCGGGGAGCTGTTTTTT; CDR3aa: CATSDPRQGGNTGELFF
len: 15; j_gene: TRBJ2-2; abundance: many; v_gene: TRBV5-8; d_gene: NA; CDR3nt: TGTGCCAGCAGCTTGTATACGGGCCGCACCGGGGAGCTGTTTTTT; CDR3aa: CASSLYTGRTGELFF
len: 13; j_gene: TRBJ1-1; abundance: few; v_gene: TRBV20-1; d_gene: NA; CDR3nt: TGCAGTGCCTCCCGGGACACGAAAACCGAAGCTTTCTTT; CDR3aa: CSASRDTKTEAFF
len: 19; j_gene: TRBJ2-2; abundance: many; v_gene: TRBV5-1; d_gene: TRBD2; CDR3nt: TGCGCCAGCAGCTTGGAAGAGACTAGCGGGAGGGCCGACACCGGGGAGCTGTTTTTT; CDR3aa: CASSLEETSGRADTGELFF
len: 14; j_gene: TRBJ2-5; abundance: many; v_gene: TRBV13; d_gene: NA; CDR3nt: TGTGCCAGCAGCTTTCCTGCGCAGGGAGAGACCCAGTACTTC; CDR3aa: CASSFPAQGETQYF
len: 15; j_gene: TRBJ2-7; abundance: NA; v_gene: TRBV7-9; d_gene: TRBD2; CDR3nt: TGTGCCAGCAGCTATAGCGGGGTCCCCTCCTACGAGCAGTACTTC; CDR3aa: CASSYSGVPSYEQYF
len: 16; j_gene: TRBJ1-2; abundance: NA; v_gene: TRBV25-1; d_gene: NA; CDR3nt: TGTGCCAGCAGTGAGTTCTGGGGCAGAAACCTATATGGCTACACCTTC; CDR3aa: CASSEFWGRNLYGYTF
len: 17; j_gene: TRBJ2-7; abundance: many; v_gene: TRBV25-1; d_gene: TRBD2; CDR3nt: TGTGCCAGCAGTGAGTCCCCAGCGCGGGAGGATTTATACGAGCAGTACTTC; CDR3aa: CASSESPAREDLYEQYF
len: 14; j_gene: TRBJ2-5; abundance: many; v_gene: TRBV29-1; d_gene: TRBD1; CDR3nt: TGCAGCGCCCCGCGGGACAGGGACCAGGAGACCCAGTACTTC; CDR3aa: CSAPRDRDQETQYF
len: 14; j_gene: TRBJ2-5; abundance: once; v_gene: TRBV7-2; d_gene: NA; CDR3nt: TGTGCCAGCAGTCTAGGGCGAATCCAAGAGACCCAGTACTTC; CDR3aa: CASSLGRIQETQYF
len: 16; j_gene: TRBJ2-1; abundance: NA; v_gene: TRBV6-4; d_gene: NA; CDR3nt: TGTGCCAGCAGTCACCTCTCTGGAAGAGTCGGCAATGAGCAGTTCTTC; CDR3aa: CASSHLSGRVGNEQFF
len: 14; j_gene: TRBJ1-5; abundance: NA; v_gene: TRBV5-1; d_gene: NA; CDR3nt: TGCGCCAGCAGCTTGGAGGGGGGCAGTCAGCCCCAGCATTTT; CDR3aa: CASSLEGGSQPQHF
len: 18; j_gene: TRBJ2-5; abundance: many; v_gene: TRBV7-2; d_gene: TRBD1; CDR3nt: TGTGCCAGCAGCTCAGGGGGCGTCGTCCTGGAGAAGGGGGAGACCCAGTACTTC; CDR3aa: CASSSGGVVLEKGETQYF
len: 13; j_gene: TRBJ1-2; abundance: NA; v_gene: TRBV5-6; d_gene: NA; CDR3nt: TGTGCCAGCAGCTTGGGAGGGAATGGCGGCTACACCTTC; CDR3aa: CASSLGGNGGYTF
len: 13; j_gene: TRBJ2-5; abundance: NA; v_gene: TRBV6-5; d_gene: NA; CDR3nt: TGTGCCAGCACGATTAGGACAGACCGGGACCAGTACTTC; CDR3aa: CASTIRTDRDQYF